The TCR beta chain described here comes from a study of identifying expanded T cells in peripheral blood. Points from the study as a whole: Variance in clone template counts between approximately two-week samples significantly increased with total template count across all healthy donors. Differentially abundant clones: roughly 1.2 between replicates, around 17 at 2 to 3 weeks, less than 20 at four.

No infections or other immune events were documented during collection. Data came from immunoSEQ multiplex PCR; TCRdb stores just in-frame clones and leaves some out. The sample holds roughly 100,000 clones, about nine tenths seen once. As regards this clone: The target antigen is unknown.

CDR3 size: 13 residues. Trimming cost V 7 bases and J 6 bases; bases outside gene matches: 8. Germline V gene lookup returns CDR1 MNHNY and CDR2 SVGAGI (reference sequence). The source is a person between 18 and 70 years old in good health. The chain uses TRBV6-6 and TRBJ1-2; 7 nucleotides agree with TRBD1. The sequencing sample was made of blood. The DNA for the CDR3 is TGTGCCAGCACCCTTGACAGGGCCGATGGCTACACCTTC. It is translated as CASTLDRADGYTF.